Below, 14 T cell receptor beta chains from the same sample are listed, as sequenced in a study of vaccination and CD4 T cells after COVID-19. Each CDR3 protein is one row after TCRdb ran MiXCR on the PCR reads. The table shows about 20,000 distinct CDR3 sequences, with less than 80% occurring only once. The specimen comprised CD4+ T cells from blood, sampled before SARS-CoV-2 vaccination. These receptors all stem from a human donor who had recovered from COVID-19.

CDR3 sequence: CASSVAVGDTQYF. The DNA for the CDR3 is TGTGCCAGCAGCGTAGCCGTGGGAGATACGCAGTATTTT. V and J are TRBV9 and TRBJ2-3; D remains ambiguous. Trimming took off 0 bases at V and 5 bases at J, with 7 bases between the two ends. Germline CDR1 reads SGDLS; CDR2 reads YYNGEE. CDR3 size: 13 residues.

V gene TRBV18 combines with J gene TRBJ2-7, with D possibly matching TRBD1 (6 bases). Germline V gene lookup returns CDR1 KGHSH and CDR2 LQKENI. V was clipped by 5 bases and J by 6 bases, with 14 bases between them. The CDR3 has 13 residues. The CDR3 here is CASSAVQGTEQYF. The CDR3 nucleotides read TGTGCCAGCTCAGCAGTTCAGGGGACCGAGCAGTACTTC. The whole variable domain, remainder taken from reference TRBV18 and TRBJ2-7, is NAGVMQNPRHLVRRRGQEARLRCSPMKGHSHVYWYRQLPEEGLKFMVYLQKENIIDESGMPKERFSAEFPKEGPSILRIQQVVRGDSAAYFCASSAVQGTEQYFGPGTRLTVT.

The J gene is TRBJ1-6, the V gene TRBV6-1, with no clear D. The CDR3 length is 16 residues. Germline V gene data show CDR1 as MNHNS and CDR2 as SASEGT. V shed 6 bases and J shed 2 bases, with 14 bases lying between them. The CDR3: CASRPGFGTYNSPLHF. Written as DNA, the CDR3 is TGTGCCAGCAGGCCGGGGTTCGGGACCTATAATTCACCCCTCCACTTT.

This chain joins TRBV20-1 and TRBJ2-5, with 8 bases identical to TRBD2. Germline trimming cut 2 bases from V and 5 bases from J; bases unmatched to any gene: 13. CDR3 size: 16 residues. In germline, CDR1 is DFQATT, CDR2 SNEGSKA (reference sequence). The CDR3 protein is CSARSPSGSAWETQYF. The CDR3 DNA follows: TGCAGTGCTAGATCTCCGAGCGGGAGTGCTTGGGAGACCCAGTACTTC.

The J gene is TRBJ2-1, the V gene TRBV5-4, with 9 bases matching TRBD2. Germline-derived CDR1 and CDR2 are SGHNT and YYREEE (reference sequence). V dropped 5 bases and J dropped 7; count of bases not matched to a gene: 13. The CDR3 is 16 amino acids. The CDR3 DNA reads TGTGCCAGCAGGTCATGGGCGGGAGGGGCTAGGAATGAGCAGTTCTTC. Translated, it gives CASRSWAGGARNEQFF. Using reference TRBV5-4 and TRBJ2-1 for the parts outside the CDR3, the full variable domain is ETGVTQSPTHLIKTRGQQVTLRCSSQSGHNTVSWYQQALGQGPQFIFQYYREEENGRGNFPPRFSGLQFPNYSSELNVNALELDDSALYLCASRSWAGGARNEQFFGPGTRLTVL.

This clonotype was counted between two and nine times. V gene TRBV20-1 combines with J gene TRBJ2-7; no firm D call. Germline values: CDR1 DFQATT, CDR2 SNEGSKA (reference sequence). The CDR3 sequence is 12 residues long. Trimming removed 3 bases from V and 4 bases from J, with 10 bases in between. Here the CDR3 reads CSASTGKYEQYF. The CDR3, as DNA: TGCAGTGCTAGTACCGGTAAATACGAGCAGTACTTC.

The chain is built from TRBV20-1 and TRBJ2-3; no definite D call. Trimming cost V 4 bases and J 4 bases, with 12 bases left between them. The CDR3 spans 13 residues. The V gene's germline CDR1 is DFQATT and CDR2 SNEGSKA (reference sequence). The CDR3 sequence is CSAKPLSSDTQYF. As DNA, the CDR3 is TGCAGTGCTAAACCCCTATCTTCAGATACGCAGTATTTT.

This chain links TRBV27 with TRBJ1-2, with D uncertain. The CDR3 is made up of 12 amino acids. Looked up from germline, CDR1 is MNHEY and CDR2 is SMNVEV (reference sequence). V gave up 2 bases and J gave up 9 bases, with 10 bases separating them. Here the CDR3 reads CASSLRGISYTF. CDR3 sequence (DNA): TGTGCCAGCAGTTTACGGGGTATTAGCTACACCTTC.

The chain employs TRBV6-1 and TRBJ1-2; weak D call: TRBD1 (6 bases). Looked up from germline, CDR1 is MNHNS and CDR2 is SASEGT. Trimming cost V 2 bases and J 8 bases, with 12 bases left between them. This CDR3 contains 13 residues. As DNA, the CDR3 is TGTGCCAGCAGTGAACTTGGGGGGCGAGGCTACACCTTC. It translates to CASSELGGRGYTF.

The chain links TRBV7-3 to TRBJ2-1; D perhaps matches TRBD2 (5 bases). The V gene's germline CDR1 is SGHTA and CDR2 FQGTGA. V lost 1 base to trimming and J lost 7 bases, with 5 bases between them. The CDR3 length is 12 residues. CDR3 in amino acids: CASSLSGNEQFF. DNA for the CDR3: TGTGCCAGCAGCTTAAGCGGGAATGAGCAGTTCTTC.

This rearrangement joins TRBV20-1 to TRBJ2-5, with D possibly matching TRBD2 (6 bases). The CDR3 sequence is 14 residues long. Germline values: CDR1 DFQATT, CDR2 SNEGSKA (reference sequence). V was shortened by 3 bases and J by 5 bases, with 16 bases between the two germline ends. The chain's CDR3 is CSASVTGTSETQYF. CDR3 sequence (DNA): TGCAGTGCTAGTGTGACGGGGACTTCGGAGACCCAGTACTTC.

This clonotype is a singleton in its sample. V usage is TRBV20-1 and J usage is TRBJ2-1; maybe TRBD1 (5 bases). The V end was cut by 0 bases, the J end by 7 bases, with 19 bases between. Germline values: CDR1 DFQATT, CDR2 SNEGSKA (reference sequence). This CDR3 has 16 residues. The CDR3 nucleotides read TGCAGTGCTAGAGATGATTCGGGCAGGGAAGGGAATGAGCAGTTCTTC. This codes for CSARDDSGREGNEQFF.

CDR3 in amino acids: CASSTVRGALGDSPLHF. The CDR3 DNA is TGTGCCAGCAGCACAGTTAGGGGCGCCCTGGGGGATTCACCCCTCCACTTT. The V call is TRBV11-2, the J call TRBJ1-6, with TRBD1 as a possible D gene (5 bases). The CDR3 sequence is 17 residues long. V was shortened by 5 bases and J by 8 bases, with 22 bases between the two germline ends. Germline lookup yields CDR1 SGHAT and CDR2 FQNNGV.

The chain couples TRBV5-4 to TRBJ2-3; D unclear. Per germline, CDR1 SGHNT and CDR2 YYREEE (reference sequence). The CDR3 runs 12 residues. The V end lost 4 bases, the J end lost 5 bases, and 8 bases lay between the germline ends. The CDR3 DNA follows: TGTGCCAGCAGCACCCCTCTAGATACGCAGTATTTT. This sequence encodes CASSTPLDTQYF.